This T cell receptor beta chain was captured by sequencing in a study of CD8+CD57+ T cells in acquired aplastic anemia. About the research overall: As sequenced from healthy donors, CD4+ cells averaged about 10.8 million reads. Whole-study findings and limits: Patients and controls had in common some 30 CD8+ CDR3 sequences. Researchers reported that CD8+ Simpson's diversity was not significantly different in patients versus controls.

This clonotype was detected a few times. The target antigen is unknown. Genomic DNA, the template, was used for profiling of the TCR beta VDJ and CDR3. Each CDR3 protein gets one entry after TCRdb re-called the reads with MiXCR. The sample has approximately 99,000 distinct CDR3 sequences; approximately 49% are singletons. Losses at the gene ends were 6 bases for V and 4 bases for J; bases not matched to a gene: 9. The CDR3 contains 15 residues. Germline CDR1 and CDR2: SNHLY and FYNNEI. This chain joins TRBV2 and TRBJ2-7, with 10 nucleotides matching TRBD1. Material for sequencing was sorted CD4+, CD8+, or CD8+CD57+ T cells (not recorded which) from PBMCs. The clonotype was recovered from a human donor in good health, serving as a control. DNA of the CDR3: TGTGCCAGCAGCTTGGCCGGGACAGGGGAATACGAGCAGTACTTC. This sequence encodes CASSLAGTGEYEQYF.